Sequencing of this T cell receptor (beta chain) was carried out in a study of shared clonotypes between healthy human individuals (dated by TCRdb to 2018 to 2020). For the wider study: Two women and a few men aged 18 to 49 years were included in the cohort. For each donor, CD4 naive and CD4 memory were each given three plates, CD8 naive was given two plates, and CD8 memory was given one plate. Blood TCR repertoires of a handful of healthy adults were deeply sequenced to estimate repertoire size and the extent of clonotype sharing between individuals. To increase sequencing depth and limit assay-specific biases, TCR repertoire library preparation and sequencing were carried out by different laboratories using diverse techniques. Per donor, leukapheresis produced somewhere between about 0.9 and 9.5 billion PBMCs.

The investigation overall reported the following: Larger estimated clonotype richness was generally found for naive subsets than for memory subsets. Clonotypes shared by all four sorted-subset donors showed higher generation probabilities than non-shared clonotypes. Based on pairwise subsampling, the degree of clonotype sharing among donors was expected to be affected by sequencing depth. Because the study included a small number of donors, the genetic and exposure-history diversity represented was limited. Incomplete sequencing was indicated by rarefaction of sorted-subset datasets, despite the large sequencing depth. Sampling was limited to blood, and TCR repertoires in tissue likely differ from TCR repertoires in blood. Across four donors, approximately 5% of naive CD4, more than 3% of naive CD8, 2% to 2.5% of memory CD4, and under 0.45% of memory CD8 clonotypes were shared.

Using the deep immunoSEQ assay, TCR CDR3 regions were amplified from genomic DNA by multiplex PCR. Extracted genomic DNA from each cell subset was spread evenly across all wells of several immunoSEQ 96-well plates, with each plate serving as a replicate. For sorted subsets, about 200 ng genomic DNA, equal to tens of thousands of T cell genomes, was loaded into each replicate PCR. Purified libraries were measured with a Qubit 3.0 fluorometer, size-checked on a Bioanalyzer 2100, and measured again with the KAPA Library Quantification kit. Every immunoSEQ 96-well plate was sequenced on a separate single-read 150-cycle Illumina NextSeq 550 flow cell. The authors' analysis ran thus. Because the immunoSEQ output included only junctional sequences and no quality scores, the filtering could not be the same as the filtering used for full-length reads. To assign V/J genes and CDR3, sequences were annotated against IMGT germline references using PyIR, a Python wrapper for IgBLAST v1.9. Any read was removed if the V/J assignment was weak (E-value above 1e-6), the CDR3 was missing, or the read contained stop codons, out-of-frame junctions, or ambiguous translated residues. V3J clonotypes were defined by identical inferred V gene, J gene, and CDR3 amino acid sequence. Percentage overlap between repertoires was computed as shared unique clonotypes divided by the size of the smaller repertoire. Three approaches were used to assess repertoire richness: RTK rarefaction, the Chao1 estimator, and Recon v2.1 estimates of unobserved clonotypes. Generation probabilities were computed with OLGA for all TCRbeta clonotypes obtained by the gDNA method from several donors. TCRdb obtained this table from immuneACCESS and retained in-frame rearrangements with V and J assigned. These tables miss some clones; where compared with another copy, unresolved V genes account for less than half of the shortfall, and the remainder is unexplained. That table is the source of V, J and clone size, and D and trimming were worked out from the DNA. The sample table shows millions of clones, and roughly 94% are seen once. The top ten constitute 0.9% to 1.4% of the sample.

Details on this clone: Its specific antigen is unknown. Per-base quality was not reported, and no clone a single base away is much larger than it.

CD8 naive samples consisted of CD45RO-negative cells that were positively selected for CCR7, yielding a CD45RA+CCR7+ population without TemRA cells. Donors were healthy HIV-negative adults with no recently reported acute infections or vaccinations. Every donor was a Caucasian adult residing in Nashville, Tennessee, USA. Blood was collected by leukapheresis, and PBMCs were isolated by Ficoll-Histopaque density gradient centrifugation and then cryopreserved in liquid nitrogen vapor phase. Analytical flow cytometry was used to check the purity and quantity of each magnetically sorted T cell population. Genomic DNA was isolated from each sorted fraction and quantified by UV absorbance on a Nanodrop 2000c. Sequenced: naive CD8+ T cells sorted from blood. In light of the paper, this sample's cell subset or site label describes: CD45RA+CCR7+. This receptor was identified in a man aged 18 to 29 in good health.

The sequence in DNA is TGTGCCAGCAGCTTCCATCCGGGACAGGGGACCTACGAGCAGTACTTC. This encodes CASSFHPGQGTYEQYF. The rearranged segments are TRBV7-8 and TRBJ2-7; 10 nucleotides in the junction match TRBD1. The germline V gene specifies SGHVS as CDR1 and FQNEAQ as CDR2. Germline trimming: 3 bases from V, 2 bases from J; junction bases outside gene matches: 7. The CDR3 measures 16 amino acids from cysteine to phenylalanine. Just the 48-base CDR3 DNA is kept, in frame starting at base 1.